Listed here are 3 T cell receptor beta chains from one sample, sequenced in a study of graft-versus-host responses after intestinal transplantation. The method was immunoSEQ multiplex PCR; TCRdb's version includes in-frame clones alone and lacks a portion of them. The sample lists 9,500 to 15,000 clones, about 93% occurring once. The sample was PBMCs, taken around 110 days after intestinal transplant. Receptors were obtained from a human patient who received an intestinal transplant, so some T cells may come from the graft donor.

This clone was seen just once. This rearrangement joins TRBV6-5 to TRBJ1-4; 9 bases are shared with TRBD1. Trimming at V came to 6 bases and at J to 7 bases, leaving 6 bases not matched to a gene. This CDR3 spans 14 amino acids. Germline CDR1 reads MNHEY; CDR2 reads SVGAGI. The CDR3 here is CASSPDRGSEKLFF. The CDR3 nucleotides read TGTGCCAGCAGCCCCGACAGGGGGTCTGAAAAACTGTTTTTT.

This clone occurred a few times. The chain combines TRBV2 with TRBJ2-7; 7 bases map to TRBD2. Germline V lookup: CDR1 SNHLY, CDR2 FYNNEI. The CDR3 is 15 residues long. V shed 5 bases, J shed 4 bases, and the junction held 11 bases outside the gene matches. CDR3: CASSPFIGRDYEQYF. CDR3 nucleotides: TGTGCCAGCAGTCCCTTTATAGGGAGGGATTACGAGCAGTACTTC.

The rearrangement uses TRBV4-1 and TRBJ2-1; unclear D gene. In germline, CDR1 is MGHRA, CDR2 YSYEKL. This CDR3 comprises 13 residues. V was shortened by 4 bases and J by 5 bases, with 9 bases between the two germline ends. This chain's CDR3 is CASSPEANNEQFF. Written as DNA, the CDR3 is TGCGCCAGCAGCCCTGAGGCTAACAATGAGCAGTTCTTC.